Listed here are 9 T cell receptor beta chains from one sample, sequenced in a study of blood T cell repertoires in COVID-19 (dated by TCRdb to the early 2020s). The library was produced with the immunoSEQ multiplex PCR assay. As stored in TCRdb, this immuneACCESS dataset retains in-frame rearrangements with V and J assigned. A fraction of the clones does not appear; measured against another copy, unresolved V genes explain less than half of the discrepancy, and the remainder lacks a known reason. A total of almost 400,000 clones appear in this sample, approximately 89% of them only once. The biggest ten clones account for less than 2% of the sample. Sequencing used PBMCs or T cells enriched from blood (not recorded which). These receptors were obtained from a woman aged 25 to 39 who had recovered from COVID-19.

The chain recombines TRBV5-8 with TRBJ1-5, with 8 nucleotides matching TRBD1. Germline values: CDR1 SGHTS, CDR2 YDEGEE. The CDR3 runs 16 residues. The V and J ends lost 1 base and 4 bases, in that order; junction bases with no gene match: 7. CDR3 nucleotides: TGTGCCAGCAGCTTGTATGGACAGGGTAGAAATCAGCCCCAGCATTTT. Its protein product is CASSLYGQGRNQPQHF.

This chain links TRBV7-9 with TRBJ1-1; D is unclear. This CDR3 contains 14 residues. V lost 5 bases to trimming and J lost 5 bases, with 15 bases between them. Germline-derived CDR1 and CDR2 are SEHNR and FQNEAQ (reference sequence). CDR3 DNA: TGTGCCAGCAGCCACACCAAAACCTCGACTGAAGCTTTCTTT. It encodes CASSHTKTSTEAFF.

The genes are TRBV19 and TRBJ1-3; D gene unclear. The germline gives CDR1 LNHDA, CDR2 SQIVND (reference sequence). The CDR3 sequence is 17 residues long. The V gene lost 5 bases and the J gene lost 4 bases, with 21 bases spanning the gap. CDR3 nucleotides: TGTGCCAGTAGTGGGCCCCTCCACACTTGGTCCGGAAACACCATATATTTT. It translates to CASSGPLHTWSGNTIYF.

The CDR3 DNA sequence: TGTGCCAGCAGCCAGGGGACAGTGAGAGTCACTGAAGCTTTCTTT. Protein product: CASSQGTVRVTEAFF. The rearrangement joins TRBV4-2 to TRBJ1-1; TRBD1 matches at 7 bases. The CDR3 is 15 amino acids. Germline values: CDR1 LGHNA, CDR2 YNFKEQ. V lost 3 bases to trimming and J lost 4 bases; unmatched junction nucleotides: 8.

The chain recombines TRBV24-1 with TRBJ1-2; the D is unclear. Per the germline V gene, CDR1 is KGHDR and CDR2 is SFDVKD. V lost 6 bases and J 6 bases, leaving 7 bases between the germline ends. The CDR3 loop spans 11 amino acids. The DNA for the CDR3 is TGTGCCACCAGTATCGGTGATGGCTACACCTTC. Protein: CATSIGDGYTF.

CDR3 coding DNA: TGTGCCAGCAGTTTCACAGGGAACTATGGCTACACCTTC. It specifies CASSFTGNYGYTF. The gene calls are TRBV6-2 or TRBV6-3 and TRBJ1-2; a weak D match, TRBD1 (6 bases). Trimming took 4 bases from V and 2 from J, leaving 8 bases between them. Germline V gene sequence: CDR1 MNHEY, CDR2 SVGEGT. This CDR3 spans 13 amino acids.

This clone appeared a few times. The chain links TRBV30 to TRBJ1-5, with D tentatively TRBD1 (5 bases). Germline lookup yields CDR1 GTSNPN and CDR2 SVGIG (reference sequence). The CDR3 is 15 residues long. Trimming removed 1 base at V and 2 bases at J, with 12 bases between. The CDR3 spells CAWSGKGLGNQPQHF. CDR3 DNA sequence: TGTGCCTGGAGTGGGAAGGGGCTGGGCAATCAGCCCCAGCATTTT.

The V and J genes are TRBV4-2 and TRBJ2-5; 8 nucleotides agree with TRBD2. The CDR3 sequence is 17 residues long. The trim removed 0 bases at V and 1 base at J, leaving 7 bases unmatched. Germline-derived CDR1 and CDR2 are LGHNA and YNFKEQ. The CDR3, as DNA: TGTGCCAGCAGCCAAGATTTGGGACTAGGGGCCCAAGAGACCCAGTACTTC. Protein: CASSQDLGLGAQETQYF.

This chain links TRBV2 with TRBJ2-1; 10 positions agree with TRBD1. Germline values: CDR1 SNHLY, CDR2 FYNNEI. After removal of 7 bases from V and 0 bases from J, the junction contained 3 bases not matched to a gene. There are 15 residues in the CDR3. CDR3: CASNRDRGSYNEQFF. DNA for the CDR3: TGTGCCAGCAACAGGGACAGGGGCTCCTACAATGAGCAGTTCTTC.